The TCR beta chain under discussion was sequenced for a study of cytomegalovirus exposure and HLA in healthy donors. General study points: Most CMV-associated TCR beta chains were later found to appear HLA-restricted. At a 0.05 false discovery rate, a later analysis found over 15,000 TCR beta sequences to be associated with HLA alleles. Clonal expansion was found to be greater in HLA-associated TCR beta chains than in equally common others in a later analysis. The study labeled 150 to 200 TCR beta chains cytomegalovirus-associated.

A multiplex PCR was run with 60 Vbeta primers and 13 Jbeta primers. Assay used: immunoSEQ multiplex PCR; TCRdb lists only in-frame clones, some missing. This table has under 150,000 clones, approximately 83% appearing once. This clone was observed a few times. Its target is unknown. This CDR3 comprises 15 residues. The V gene's germline CDR1 is GTSNPN and CDR2 SVGIG (reference sequence). Trimming cost V 0 bases and J 10 bases, with 16 bases left between them. The sequenced sample consisted of PBMCs. The chain links TRBV30 to TRBJ1-6; no definite D call. The receptor was isolated from a male donor in good health and CMV-seronegative. The CDR3: CAWSVRLAWESPLHF. Written as DNA, the CDR3 is TGTGCCTGGAGTGTACGGCTTGCCTGGGAGTCACCCCTCCACTTT.